This paragraph covers one TCR beta chain sequence. Produced via immunoSEQ multiplex PCR; TCRdb's table is partial and in-frame only. The table lists roughly 190,000 clones, roughly 84% of them singletons. V lost 5 bases, J lost 5 bases, and 8 bases stayed unmatched. The CDR3 sequence is 16 residues long. Germline CDR1 MNHEY, CDR2 SVGEGT. This sample is part of a study of blood T cell repertoires in COVID-19. The overall study: COVID-19 samples collected from the United States, Italy and Spain covered acute and convalescent phases.

Participants, 18 to 89 years old, spanned around 25 US areas. In assigning cohorts, the study relied on participant-reported clinical history. Source material: PBMCs or T cells enriched from blood (not recorded which). The rearrangement joins TRBV6-2 or TRBV6-3 to TRBJ1-5; 11 bases map to TRBD1. The origin of this receptor is a woman in her twenties or thirties who had been exposed to COVID-19. The CDR3 here is CASSPGTGGAYQPQHF. The CDR3 DNA is TGTGCCAGCAGTCCCGGGACAGGGGGAGCTTATCAGCCCCAGCATTTT.